These 16 T cell receptor beta chains came from one sample sequenced in a study of shared clonotypes between healthy human individuals. Here immunoSEQ multiplex PCR was the method, and the copy in TCRdb shows in-frame clones only, minus some. The sample shows some 2,500,000 clones, around 93% of them seen only once. The sequenced sample consisted of naive CD4+ T cells from PBMCs. Documented subset: CD45RA+ positively selected. The receptors stem from a man aged 18-30 years in good health. Some clones in this sample may be carry-over from other donors' samples.

The CDR3 bases are TGTGCCAGCAGCCCAGGTCGGTTTTTGAACACTGAAGCTTTCTTT. It specifies CASSPGRFLNTEAFF. The genes are TRBV7-2 and TRBJ1-1; unclear D gene. The CDR3 loop spans 15 amino acids. Trimming left V 5 bases short and J 0 bases short, with 13 bases between. Germline V lookup: CDR1 SGHTA, CDR2 FQGNSA.

V and J are TRBV30 and TRBJ2-3, with D possibly matching TRBD1 (5 bases). The CDR3 loop spans 13 amino acids. Germline loops: CDR1 GTSNPN, CDR2 SVGIG (reference sequence). V lost 3 bases, J lost 0 bases, and 7 bases lay in between. The CDR3 loop reads CAWRTASTDTQYF. The CDR3 bases are TGTGCCTGGAGGACAGCAAGCACAGATACGCAGTATTTT.

This chain joins TRBV6-5 and TRBJ2-7; a weak D match, TRBD2 (6 bases). CDR3 length: 15 amino acids. V was clipped by 5 bases and J by 3 bases, with 17 bases between them. The germline gives CDR1 MNHEY, CDR2 SVGAGI. The CDR3 coding sequence is TGTGCCAGCAGTCGCTCCGGGACTGGCGACTACGAGCAGTACTTC. Translating gives CASSRSGTGDYEQYF.

The gene calls are TRBV18 and TRBJ2-3; 9 bases line up with TRBD1. CDR1 and CDR2 (germline): KGHSH, LQKENI. There are 15 residues in the CDR3. V lost 6 bases to trimming and J lost 4 bases; unmatched junction nucleotides: 8. Here the CDR3 reads CASSYNRGRSDTQYF. In DNA, the CDR3 is TGTGCCAGCTCGTATAACAGGGGGCGGTCAGATACGCAGTATTTT.

V is TRBV13 and J is TRBJ2-7, with 13 bases aligning to TRBD2. V lost 5 bases to trimming and J lost 6 bases; unmatched junction nucleotides: 4. The CDR3 totals 14 residues. Germline CDR1 is PRHDT and CDR2 is FYEKMQ (reference sequence). The CDR3, as DNA: TGTGCCAGCAGCAGGACTAGCGGGAGAACCGAGCAGTACTTC. Translation gives CASSRTSGRTEQYF.

This chain uses TRBV7-9 with TRBJ1-2; TRBD1 matches at 7 bases. The germline gives CDR1 SEHNR, CDR2 FQNEAQ (reference sequence). V was clipped by 6 bases and J by 5 bases; unmatched bases: 12. This CDR3 spans 15 amino acids. The CDR3 is CASSSGAGGNYGYTF. The CDR3 DNA sequence: TGTGCCAGCAGTTCAGGGGCAGGGGGGAATTATGGCTACACCTTC.

This sequence joins TRBV27 and TRBJ2-7; 10 nucleotides align to TRBD1. Germline V gene sequence: CDR1 MNHEY, CDR2 SMNVEV (reference sequence). V lost 5 bases to trimming and J lost 8 bases; unmatched junction nucleotides: 9. CDR3 size: 14 residues. CDR3 sequence: CASSNRDRGFKQYF. DNA for the CDR3: TGTGCCAGCAGTAACCGGGACAGGGGATTTAAGCAGTACTTC.

The rearrangement links TRBV6-1 to TRBJ2-1, with 11 bases identical to TRBD2. V was clipped by 4 bases and J by 1 base; unmatched bases: 9. Germline V gives CDR1 MNHNS, CDR2 SASEGT. CDR3 length: 18 residues. The CDR3 sequence: CASSVAGGTIKSYNEQFF. Written as DNA, the CDR3 is TGTGCCAGCAGTGTAGCGGGAGGGACAATAAAATCCTACAATGAGCAGTTCTTC.

The chain uses TRBV7-3 and TRBJ1-1; D possibly corresponds to TRBD1 (6 bases). This CDR3 spans 14 amino acids. Germline V gives CDR1 SGHTA, CDR2 FQGTGA. Trimming removed 5 bases from V and 1 base from J, with 11 bases in between. CDR3 coding DNA: TGTGCCAGCAGCGCCGCAGGGGCGAACACTGAAGCTTTCTTT. It encodes CASSAAGANTEAFF.

The chain couples TRBV18 to TRBJ1-4, with D maybe TRBD1 (5 bases). Germline V gene lookup returns CDR1 KGHSH and CDR2 LQKENI. V was trimmed by 6 bases and J by 8 bases, leaving 19 bases between them. The CDR3 is 15 residues long. The CDR3 region has the DNA TGTGCCAGCTCCAGGCAGCAACAGGCGGAGGAAAAACTGTTTTTT. It translates to CASSRQQQAEEKLFF.

This clone has just a few counts. The sample carries other DNA sequences with the same CDR3. The chain links TRBV19 to TRBJ1-5, with a possible D match to TRBD1 (5 bases). The CDR3 is 13 amino acids. Germline V lookup: CDR1 LNHDA, CDR2 SQIVND (reference sequence). Trimming shortened V by 0 bases and J by 6 bases, and 6 bases separated the two germline ends. Here the CDR3 reads CASSIEGGQPQHF. The CDR3 nucleotides read TGTGCCAGTAGTATAGAGGGGGGTCAGCCCCAGCATTTT.

V and J are TRBV13 and TRBJ2-4; TRBD2 matches at 10 bases. The CDR3 extends over 16 amino acids. With V trimmed by 5 bases and J by 2 bases, 6 bases remained unmatched. CDR1 PRHDT and CDR2 FYEKMQ come from the germline V gene (reference sequence). The CDR3 coding sequence is TGTGCCAGCAGCCGTAGCGGGAGGACCTCCAAAAACATTCAGTACTTC. Its translation: CASSRSGRTSKNIQYF.

Here the CDR3 reads CASSLSLLSSYEQYF. In DNA form, the CDR3 reads TGTGCCAGCAGCTTATCTCTACTGTCCTCCTACGAGCAGTACTTC. The chain links TRBV7-2 to TRBJ2-7, with D hard to call. The CDR3 covers 15 residues. V lost 2 bases to trimming and J lost 0 bases, with 11 bases between them. Germline loops: CDR1 SGHTA, CDR2 FQGNSA.

The chain recombines TRBV10-3 with TRBJ1-1; D is unresolved. CDR1 and CDR2 (germline): ENHRY, SYGVKD. The CDR3 consists of 13 residues. Trimming removed 6 bases from V and 0 bases from J, with 8 bases in between. The CDR3 DNA sequence: TGTGCCATCAGGGCCGGCTTGAACACTGAAGCTTTCTTT. It encodes CAIRAGLNTEAFF.

This chain uses TRBV29-1 with TRBJ2-3; no definite D call. Germline V gives CDR1 SQVTM, CDR2 ANQGSEA. The CDR3 length is 13 residues. Trimming took off 7 bases at V and 3 bases at J, with 14 bases between the two ends. CDR3 amino acids: CSAKPLLTDTQYF. The CDR3 bases are TGCAGCGCTAAACCCCTCCTGACAGATACGCAGTATTTT.

The chain has TRBV5-4 and TRBJ2-1, with TRBD1 matching over 7 bases. The germline CDR1 and CDR2 sequences are SGHNT and YYREEE (reference sequence). The J segment lost 4 bases and the V segment lost 5 bases, leaving 6 bases of the junction unmatched. The CDR3 runs to 14 residues. CDR3 protein: CASRSGTEYNEQFF. DNA of the CDR3: TGTGCCAGCAGATCCGGGACAGAGTACAATGAGCAGTTCTTC.